The 20 T cell receptor beta chains below were found in one sample sequenced in a study of memory CD4+ T cells and cytomegalovirus serostatus. Single viable CD3+CD4+CD8-CD45RO+ cells were sorted as the memory CD4+ T cells. Profiling relied on immunoSEQ multiplex PCR, and the TCRdb table lists in-frame clones only, not all of them. Of some 52,000 clones listed, 83% are singletons. Sequenced: memory CD4+ T cells from blood. The receptors originated from an adult in good health and CMV-seropositive.

This chain uses TRBV2 with TRBJ1-1; 11 bases are a match to TRBD1. The CDR3 length is 17 residues. Trimming took 6 bases from V and 0 from J; bases not matched to a gene: 9. CDR1 SNHLY and CDR2 FYNNEI come from the germline V gene. The CDR3 sequence: CASRIGTGGSVNTEAFF. As DNA, the CDR3 is TGTGCCAGCAGGATAGGGACAGGGGGTAGTGTGAACACTGAAGCTTTCTTT. The variable domain in full, with the rest retrieved from reference TRBV2 and TRBJ1-1, is EPEVTQTPSHQVTQMGQEVILRCVPISNHLYFYWYRQILGQKVEFLVSFYNNEISEKSEIFDDQFSVERPDGSNFTLKIRSTKLEDSAMYFCASRIGTGGSVNTEAFFGQGTRLTVV.

This chain connects TRBV19 to TRBJ2-1; D remains ambiguous. CDR1 is LNHDA and CDR2 is SQIVND in the germline V gene (reference sequence). V lost 3 bases, J lost 1 base, and 7 bases lay in between. The CDR3 length is 14 residues. The chain's CDR3 is CASSMVGSYNEQFF. Here the CDR3 DNA reads TGTGCCAGTAGTATGGTGGGGTCCTACAATGAGCAGTTCTTC. Complete variable domain (other parts from reference TRBV19 and TRBJ2-1): DGGITQSPKYLFRKEGQNVTLSCEQNLNHDAMYWYRQDPGQGLRLIYYSQIVNDFQKGDIAEGYSVSREKKESFPLTVTSAQKNPTAFYLCASSMVGSYNEQFFGPGTRLTVL.

This clone showed up just once. The chain couples TRBV2 to TRBJ2-7; the D call may be TRBD1 or TRBD2 (5 bases each). The V end was cut by 6 bases, the J end by 2 bases, with 14 bases between. The CDR3 has 14 amino acids. The germline CDR1 and CDR2 sequences are SNHLY and FYNNEI. Written as DNA, the CDR3 is TGTGCCAGCAGACACCGGGACGGCACCTACGAGCAGTACTTC. Its protein is CASRHRDGTYEQYF.

V is TRBV28 and J is TRBJ1-2; maybe TRBD1 (6 bases). CDR3 length: 18 residues. Trimming took 5 bases from V and 0 from J, leaving 22 bases between them. Germline V CDR1 and CDR2: MDHEN, SYDVKM. For the CDR3, the DNA is TGTGCCAGCAGTCCCACTATGATACGACAGGCCTCTAACTATGGCTACACCTTC. It translates to CASSPTMIRQASNYGYTF.

This clone was observed a single time. The chain couples TRBV7-2 to TRBJ2-1, with 7 bases identical to TRBD2. Losses at the gene ends were 5 bases for V and 7 bases for J; bases not matched to a gene: 5. The length of the CDR3 is 13 residues. Germline CDR1 and CDR2: SGHTA and FQGNSA. The CDR3 coding sequence is TGTGCCAGCAGCGGGAGGGCCGGTAATGAGCAGTTCTTC. It codes for CASSGRAGNEQFF.

This chain joins TRBV19 and TRBJ1-5; TRBD1 matches 7 bases. Germline V gene lookup returns CDR1 LNHDA and CDR2 SQIVND (reference sequence). This CDR3 is built from 20 residues. V lost 3 bases, J lost 2 bases, and 19 bases stayed unmatched. The chain's CDR3 is CASSIRGGGFSAYGNQPQHF. The CDR3 bases are TGTGCCAGTAGTATCCGAGGGGGCGGCTTCTCTGCATATGGCAATCAGCCCCAGCATTTT. The complete variable domain, with remaining parts taken from reference TRBV19 and TRBJ1-5, reads DGGITQSPKYLFRKEGQNVTLSCEQNLNHDAMYWYRQDPGQGLRLIYYSQIVNDFQKGDIAEGYSVSREKKESFPLTVTSAQKNPTAFYLCASSIRGGGFSAYGNQPQHFGDGTRLSIL.

The V call is TRBV23-1, the J call TRBJ2-7; TRBD1 is a possible D gene (6 bases). TRBV23-1 has ORF status, its function being uncertain. This CDR3 comprises 16 residues. Trimming took 0 bases from V and 5 from J, leaving 17 bases between them. The CDR3 protein is CASSQSGAMGSNEQYF. As DNA, the CDR3 is TGCGCCAGCAGTCAATCGGGGGCCATGGGGAGCAACGAGCAGTACTTC.

The CDR3 DNA is TGTGCCAGCATCGGGACAGGGGCCGAAAAACTGTTTTTT. Translated, it gives CASIGTGAEKLFF. The rearrangement uses TRBV2 and TRBJ1-4; 10 bases line up with TRBD1. Germline trimming cut 7 bases from V and 8 bases from J; bases unmatched to any gene: 4. The CDR3 length is 13 residues. Germline CDR1 reads SNHLY; CDR2 reads FYNNEI. Using reference TRBV2 and TRBJ1-4 for the parts outside the CDR3, the full variable domain is EPEVTQTPSHQVTQMGQEVILRCVPISNHLYFYWYRQILGQKVEFLVSFYNNEISEKSEIFDDQFSVERPDGSNFTLKIRSTKLEDSAMYFCASIGTGAEKLFFGSGTQLSVL.

This sequence joins TRBV7-9 and TRBJ1-1; 7 nucleotides agree with TRBD1. V dropped 4 bases and J dropped 0; count of bases not matched to a gene: 11. This CDR3 has 17 amino acids. Per germline, CDR1 SEHNR and CDR2 FQNEAQ (reference sequence). The CDR3 loop is CASSSPRDSYMNTEAFF. The CDR3 DNA reads as TGTGCCAGCAGCTCGCCCCGGGACAGCTACATGAACACTGAAGCTTTCTTT.

V and J are TRBV18 and TRBJ1-2, with D tentatively TRBD1 (6 bases). This CDR3 comprises 15 residues. Germline V gene sequence: CDR1 KGHSH, CDR2 LQKENI. Trimming removed 5 bases from V and 4 bases from J, with 17 bases in between. In nucleotides, the CDR3 is TGTGCCAGCTCAACCAGAGGGGGTGATCGCTATGGCTACACCTTC. As protein: CASSTRGGDRYGYTF.

The chain combines TRBV7-7 with TRBJ2-5, with a possible D match to TRBD2 (5 bases). This CDR3 region has 16 residues. V lost 5 bases, J lost 4 bases, and 20 bases lay in between. Germline V gene lookup returns CDR1 SSHAT and CDR2 FNYEAQ (reference sequence). The CDR3 DNA reads TGTGCCAGCAGCACCGGCCCGGGAATCCTCTTAGAGACCCAGTACTTC. This translates into CASSTGPGILLETQYF.

This chain joins TRBV5-4 and TRBJ2-7; 7 positions agree with TRBD1. The CDR3 is 15 amino acids. Germline-derived CDR1 and CDR2 are SGHNT and YYREEE (reference sequence). V was clipped by 4 bases and J by 2 bases; unmatched bases: 9. The CDR3 protein is CASSPRGTGAYEQYF. DNA for the CDR3: TGTGCCAGCAGCCCAAGGGGTACAGGGGCCTACGAGCAGTACTTC.

The chain employs TRBV6-5 and TRBJ1-2; a weak D match, TRBD1 (5 bases). The germline V gene encodes CDR1 MNHEY and CDR2 SVGAGI. V dropped 7 bases and J dropped 8 bases, with 20 bases sitting between them. CDR3 length: 14 residues. The CDR3 protein is CASTLTRGGDGYTF. The CDR3 bases are TGTGCCAGCACTTTGACTCGGGGAGGGGACGGCTACACCTTC.

The rearrangement joins TRBV2 to TRBJ2-7, with 9 bases lining up with TRBD2. Germline lookup yields CDR1 SNHLY and CDR2 FYNNEI. This CDR3 comprises 15 residues. V shed 6 bases and J 1 base; nucleotides not matched to a gene: 7. The CDR3 spells CASSGSGGPSYEQYF. The CDR3 DNA follows: TGTGCCAGCAGCGGAAGCGGGGGGCCATCCTACGAGCAGTACTTC.

This chain joins TRBV5-1 and TRBJ2-7; D may correspond to TRBD1 or TRBD2 (5 bases each). This CDR3 comprises 13 residues. The germline gives CDR1 SGHRS, CDR2 YFSETQ. The V and J ends lost 1 base and 7 bases respectively, with 12 bases between them. CDR3 sequence reads: CASSLSDEGEQYF. The DNA of the CDR3 is TGCGCCAGCAGCTTGAGTGATGAGGGGGAGCAGTACTTC.

This chain joins TRBV5-1 and TRBJ1-2; 10 positions match TRBD1. The CDR3 is 15 amino acids. Per germline, CDR1 SGHRS and CDR2 YFSETQ. J was trimmed by 4 bases and V by 0 bases; bases with no gene match: 3. The CDR3 reads CASSLVGQGTYGYTF. Written as DNA, the CDR3 is TGCGCCAGCAGCTTGGTGGGACAGGGGACCTATGGCTACACCTTC.

The chain joins TRBV21-1 to TRBJ2-1. TRBV21-1 is tagged as a pseudogene. The CDR3 is 15 residues long. The CDR3 spells CASINRGGSYNEQFF. CDR3 DNA: TGTGCCAGCATAAACAGGGGAGGGTCCTACAATGAGCAGTTCTTC.

The chain combines TRBV28 with TRBJ2-7; no definite D call. The CDR3 loop spans 16 amino acids. Germline V gene sequence: CDR1 MDHEN, CDR2 SYDVKM. Trimming stripped 2 bases from V and 0 bases from J, with 14 bases between. The CDR3 bases are TGTGCCAGCAGTTTAAATCTTGCGATACTCTCCTACGAGCAGTACTTC. Translated, it gives CASSLNLAILSYEQYF.

The V gene is TRBV7-3, the J gene TRBJ2-2; 10 bases agree with TRBD2. This CDR3 has 17 amino acids. Germline V gives CDR1 SGHTA, CDR2 FQGTGA. V was clipped by 5 bases and J by 6 bases; unmatched bases: 12. The CDR3 sequence: CASSRYHPSGSPGELFF. For the CDR3, the DNA is TGTGCCAGCAGCCGGTACCATCCTAGCGGGAGCCCCGGGGAGCTGTTTTTT.

The CDR3 bases are TGTGCCAGCTCACCAACTCCGCGATGGGATGAGCAGTTCTTC. Translated, it gives CASSPTPRWDEQFF. The chain employs TRBV18 and TRBJ2-1, with D unclear. The V end was cut by 2 bases, the J end by 8 bases, with 13 bases between. The CDR3 is 14 amino acids. CDR1 and CDR2 from the germline V gene are KGHSH and LQKENI.